These T cell receptor beta chains were read from a single sample in a study of T cells in Graves' hyperthyroidism and ophthalmopathy. TCRdb passed the multiplex PCR reads through MiXCR, listing each CDR3 protein once. The table lists 690,000 or so distinct CDR3 sequences, around a sixth of them singletons. The sequencing sample was made of blood. The source of these receptors is a woman between 50 and 59 years old with Graves' hyperthyroidism that later progressed to Graves' ophthalmopathy. CDR3s leave out the opening cysteine and the closing phenylalanine or tryptophan. The order of the fields is J gene, CDR3 length, V gene, CDR3 protein.

TRBJ1-1 | 14 | TRBV18 | ASSPPPRPMNTEAF
TRBJ2-7 | 12 | TRBV7-8 | ASSLRTQGYEQY
TRBJ1-1 | 12 | TRBV15 | ATSREGFRTEAF
TRBJ1-6 | 13 | TRBV5-1 | ASSVPGQGHSPLH
TRBJ2-7 | 12 | TRBV7-2 | ASSPLGGAYEQY
TRBJ2-2 | 10 | TRBV12-3/TRBV12-4 | ASSFGQGELF
TRBJ1-5 | 11 | TRBV7-9 | ASSLAVTQPQH
TRBJ2-1 | 13 | TRBV20-1 | SARDSATAYNEQF
TRBJ2-3 | 13 | TRBV11-2 | ASSLSYGHTDTQY
TRBJ2-5 | 11 | TRBV7-7 | ASSRDIEETQY
TRBJ2-2 | 14 | TRBV7-8 | ASSLPGRENTGELF
TRBJ2-1 | 14 | TRBV20-1 | SATRRGSATDNEQF
TRBJ2-2 | 15 | TRBV3-1 | ASSPNPAGPFPGELF
TRBJ2-7 | 13 | TRBV28 | ATQEPGLATYEQY
TRBJ2-3 | 10 | TRBV20-1 | SAREDQDTQY
TRBJ2-7 | 10 | TRBV29-1 | SCRTASYEQY
TRBJ2-5 | 13 | TRBV20-1 | SARGQALYQETQY